The sequence of this TCR beta chain was determined in a study of blood T cells in healthy people across ages. Germline CDR1 and CDR2: DFQATT and SNEGSKA (reference sequence). Between the trimmed V and J ends, which lost 5 bases and 2 bases, there was a span of 12 bases. The length of the CDR3 is 14 residues. On this clonotype: The antigen remains unidentified.

Notes on the study in general: Strong correlation was found linking TCR beta diversity to naive T cell percentage.

Approximately 9.4 milliliters was the volume of peripheral blood drawn from each donor. No fewer than 7 million PBMCs went into each sample. Extracted total RNA amounted to at least 5.5 micrograms for each sample. A sample-barcoded 5' primer and a J-beta primer mix were used in a second PCR of about 7 to 11 cycles. TCRdb ran MiXCR on the 5' RACE reads and lists one entry per CDR3 protein. Among hundreds of thousands of distinct CDR3 sequences listed, 56% were seen once. The TCR sequence derives from a man in his forties in good health. The sample was blood. The chain is built from TRBV20-1 and TRBJ1-4; D is unclear. The CDR3 spells CSAVWADTNEKLFF. The CDR3 DNA is TGCAGTGCTGTCTGGGCCGACACTAATGAAAAACTGTTTTTT.